A single sample is the source of the 32 T cell receptor beta chains below, sequenced in a study of cytomegalovirus exposure and HLA in healthy donors. Primers: 60 Vbeta forward and 13 Jbeta reverse. Libraries were prepared by immunoSEQ multiplex PCR; TCRdb keeps only in-frame clonotypes and omits some of them. The table includes over 150,000 clones, roughly 65% detected once. The sample taken for sequencing was PBMCs. These TCRs come from a woman under 30 in good health and CMV-seropositive.

CDR3 in amino acids: CASSFGAGANYGYTF. The CDR3 DNA sequence: TGTGCCAGCAGCTTTGGGGCAGGGGCTAACTATGGCTACACCTTC. The chain combines TRBV5-6 with TRBJ1-2; the D gene is possibly TRBD1 (6 bases). Germline-derived CDR1 and CDR2 are SGHDT and YYEEEE. There are 15 residues in the CDR3. V was shortened by 2 bases and J by 0 bases, with 11 bases between the two germline ends.

Concerning this clone itself: Sequence at one end of the junction differs from germline and may be a read error. The rearrangement uses TRBV7-9 and TRBJ2-7; D gene unclear. The CDR3 is made up of 12 amino acids. CDR1 and CDR2 from the germline V gene are SEHNR and FQNEAQ (reference sequence). The CDR3, as DNA: TGTTCCAGCAGCTTAGGAGAATACGAGCAGTACTTC. Its translation is CSSSLGEYEQYF.

This clone came up a few times. This chain connects TRBV5-1 to TRBJ2-5; the match to TRBD2 covers 10 bases. The V and J ends lost 5 bases and 4 bases, in that order; junction bases with no gene match: 8. CDR1 is SGHRS, CDR2 YFSETQ, per germline. This CDR3 has 15 amino acids. CDR3 protein: CASSLKRGGRETQYF. CDR3 nucleotides: TGCGCCAGCAGTCTTAAGCGGGGGGGCCGAGAGACCCAGTACTTC. Full variable domain (remainder filled in from reference TRBV5-1 and TRBJ2-5): KAGVTQTPRYLIKTRGQQVTLSCSPISGHRSVSWYQQTPGQGLQFLFEYFSETQRNKGNFPGRFSGRQFSNSRSEMNVSTLELGDSALYLCASSLKRGGRETQYFGPGTRLLVL.

This chain connects TRBV29-1 to TRBJ2-3; tentative D call: TRBD1 (5 bases). CDR3 length equals 12 residues. V dropped 7 bases and J dropped 3 bases, with 11 bases sitting between them. Germline CDR1 SQVTM, CDR2 ANQGSEA. In DNA, the CDR3 is TGCAGCGCTGCCCGACAGACAGATACGCAGTATTTT. It is translated as CSAARQTDTQYF.

The gene calls are TRBV7-9 and TRBJ1-3; D unclear. The V end lost 5 bases, the J end lost 8 bases, and 13 bases lay between the germline ends. The CDR3 loop spans 13 amino acids. The germline V gene encodes CDR1 SEHNR and CDR2 FQNEAQ (reference sequence). The CDR3, as DNA: TGTGCCAGCAGCCACACCGGAGTGGACACCATATATTTT. Its translation is CASSHTGVDTIYF.

This sequence joins TRBV6-1 and TRBJ1-4, with a possible D match to TRBD1 (5 bases). Germline V gives CDR1 MNHNS, CDR2 SASEGT. The CDR3 totals 13 residues. Trimming took off 10 bases at V and 3 bases at J, with 12 bases between the two ends. CDR3 in amino acids: CATYETANEKLFF. DNA of the CDR3: TGTGCCACGTACGAGACAGCTAATGAAAAACTGTTTTTT.

The chain uses TRBV7-9 and TRBJ2-3, with TRBD2 identical over 9 bases. The V and J ends lost 0 bases and 4 bases, in that order; junction bases with no gene match: 2. The germline gives CDR1 SEHNR, CDR2 FQNEAQ (reference sequence). The CDR3 totals 15 residues. The CDR3 sequence is CASSLALAGADTQYF. The CDR3 bases are TGTGCCAGCAGCTTAGCCTTAGCGGGAGCAGATACGCAGTATTTT.

The chain carries TRBV6-6 and TRBJ1-1; no clear D gene. Germline V CDR1 and CDR2: MNHNY, SVGAGI (reference sequence). The CDR3 loop spans 13 amino acids. V dropped 8 bases and J dropped 1 base, with 11 bases sitting between them. The CDR3 loop reads CASEVIRNTEAFF. Here the CDR3 DNA reads TGTGCCAGCGAGGTTATCCGGAACACTGAAGCTTTCTTT.

This chain links TRBV21-1 with TRBJ2-4; TRBD2, the D gene given by the table, was not confirmed from the DNA. TRBV21-1 is assigned pseudogene status. CDR3 length equals 14 residues. CDR3 residues: CASSKGGEGGIQYF. The CDR3 DNA follows: TGTGCCAGCAGCAAAGGAGGGGAGGGCGGCATTCAGTACTTC.

This chain connects TRBV5-6 to TRBJ2-3; D is unresolved. The V gene lost 4 bases and the J gene lost 0 bases, with 12 bases spanning the gap. This CDR3 is built from 15 residues. Germline CDR1 SGHDT, CDR2 YYEEEE. The DNA for the CDR3 is TGTGCCAGCAGCGGAGAGGTGTGGAGCACAGATACGCAGTATTTT. This translates into CASSGEVWSTDTQYF.

J is TRBJ2-1 and V is TRBV5-4, with 9 bases that match TRBD1. Germline lookup yields CDR1 SGHNT and CDR2 YYREEE (reference sequence). The V segment lost 4 bases and the J segment 1 base; nucleotides outside the gene matches: 3. This CDR3 has 15 amino acids. CDR3 sequence (DNA): TGTGCCAGCAGCCTAGGACAGGGGTCCTACAATGAGCAGTTCTTC. As protein: CASSLGQGSYNEQFF. Full variable domain (remainder filled in from reference TRBV5-4 and TRBJ2-1): ETGVTQSPTHLIKTRGQQVTLRCSSQSGHNTVSWYQQALGQGPQFIFQYYREEENGRGNFPPRFSGLQFPNYSSELNVNALELDDSALYLCASSLGQGSYNEQFFGPGTRLTVL.

CDR3 coding DNA: TGTGCCAGCAGCCCCATCCGGACAGGGTGGACTGAAGCTTTCTTT. Its protein is CASSPIRTGWTEAFF. The rearrangement joins TRBV7-8 to TRBJ1-1; TRBD1 matches 8 bases. Trimming cost V 5 bases and J 5 bases; bases outside gene matches: 10. Germline V CDR1 and CDR2: SGHVS, FQNEAQ. The CDR3 is 15 residues long.

This clone was recorded once. The CDR3 nucleotides read TGTGCCAGCAGCGTGTTAGTAAATTCCTACAATGAGCAGTTCTTC. It codes for CASSVLVNSYNEQFF. The gene calls are TRBV9 and TRBJ2-1, with no clear D. Germline assignment: CDR1 SGDLS and CDR2 YYNGEE. Trimming removed 2 bases at V and 1 base at J, with 10 bases between. This CDR3 is built from 15 residues.

CDR3 bases: TGTGCCAGCAGCGTCTACAGACTAAACACCGGGGAGCTGTTTTTT. Protein product: CASSVYRLNTGELFF. The V gene is TRBV9, the J gene TRBJ2-2; a possible D gene is TRBD2 (5 bases). Trimming took 2 bases from V and 2 from J, leaving 10 bases between them. Germline CDR1 SGDLS, CDR2 YYNGEE. CDR3 length: 15 amino acids.

This clone was observed a single time. The J gene is TRBJ1-2, the V gene TRBV2; 8 bases are a match to TRBD1. Germline V lookup: CDR1 SNHLY, CDR2 FYNNEI. V gave up 6 bases and J gave up 8 bases; unmatched junction bases: 8. This CDR3 spans 13 amino acids. This chain's CDR3 is CASRSGQVEGYTF. The CDR3 region has the DNA TGTGCCAGCAGATCGGGACAGGTGGAGGGCTACACCTTC.

This clone was recorded a few times. This rearrangement joins TRBV5-1 to TRBJ2-1, with 13 bases identical to TRBD2. Germline CDR1 SGHRS, CDR2 YFSETQ. V lost 4 bases to trimming and J lost 3 bases; unmatched junction nucleotides: 16. The CDR3 totals 20 residues. DNA of the CDR3: TGCGCCAGCAGCCACGGTACTAGCGGGAGGGCCTCCTTCCTCTACAATGAGCAGTTCTTC. Translating it yields CASSHGTSGRASFLYNEQFF.

This chain's CDR3 is CASSVRGGYGYTF. The CDR3 bases are TGTGCCAGCAGTGTACGGGGTGGTTATGGCTACACCTTC. The chain recombines TRBV27 with TRBJ1-2; D not certain. Trimming removed 5 bases at V and 5 bases at J, with 12 bases between. The CDR3 runs to 13 residues. Germline V CDR1 and CDR2: MNHEY, SMNVEV (reference sequence).

The genes are TRBV6-5 and TRBJ2-5; TRBD1 might be the D (5 bases). Trimming removed 2 bases from V and 2 bases from J, with 12 bases in between. The germline CDR1 and CDR2 sequences are MNHEY and SVGAGI. The CDR3 is made up of 15 amino acids. The CDR3 is CASSYGAAGQETQYF. The CDR3 DNA reads as TGTGCCAGCAGTTACGGGGCGGCAGGGCAAGAGACCCAGTACTTC.

The V and J genes are TRBV29-1 and TRBJ1-1, with D unresolved. CDR1 is SQVTM and CDR2 is ANQGSEA in the germline V gene. V lost 7 bases and J 5 bases, leaving 29 bases between the germline ends. CDR3 length: 17 residues. The CDR3 reads CSALDPQSLWVDTEAFF. The CDR3 bases are TGCAGCGCCCTAGACCCCCAGTCCCTTTGGGTGGATACTGAAGCTTTCTTT.

V gene TRBV30 combines with J gene TRBJ2-2; possibly TRBD1 for D (5 bases). With the DNA end fitting TRBJ1-3 better, the J assignment may be wrong. This CDR3 is 13 amino acids long. Germline V lookup: CDR1 GTSNPN, CDR2 SVGIG (reference sequence). The CDR3 reads CAWGYRYGNTIYF. CDR3 in DNA: TGTGCCTGGGGGTACAGGTATGGAAACACCATATATTTT.

The chain recombines TRBV2 with TRBJ2-7, with 10 bases that match TRBD1. With V trimmed by 6 bases and J by 5 bases, 7 bases remained unmatched. The CDR3 spans 14 residues. Germline values: CDR1 SNHLY, CDR2 FYNNEI. The CDR3 protein is CASRPGQGSNEQYF. The CDR3 DNA is TGTGCCAGCAGACCGGGACAGGGGTCGAACGAGCAGTACTTC.

This clone was picked up a small number of times. This chain connects TRBV6-5 to TRBJ1-2, with TRBD1 matching 9 bases. Germline CDR1 reads MNHEY; CDR2 reads SVGAGI. The CDR3 spans 15 residues. J was trimmed by 6 bases and V by 4 bases; bases with no gene match: 9. The CDR3 spells CASSLKGQGVNGYTF. The CDR3 DNA sequence: TGTGCCAGCAGTTTGAAGGGACAGGGCGTGAATGGCTACACCTTC.

This clone was observed a single time. This sequence joins TRBV13 and TRBJ2-5; D may be TRBD2 (5 bases). The tail of the sequence fits TRBJ2-7 better, so the J call may be wrong. This CDR3 is 14 amino acids long. From germline, CDR1 is PRHDT and CDR2 FYEKMQ (reference sequence). This CDR3 is CASSPDGGSYEQYF. As DNA, the CDR3 is TGTGCCAGCAGCCCAGACGGAGGCTCCTACGAGCAGTACTTC.

The CDR3, as DNA: TGTGCCAGTAGTATAGCGCACATGAACACTGAAGCTTTCTTT. It specifies CASSIAHMNTEAFF. The chain links TRBV19 to TRBJ1-1, with D hard to call. V dropped 1 base and J dropped 0 bases, with 6 bases sitting between them. Germline loops: CDR1 LNHDA, CDR2 SQIVND (reference sequence). The CDR3 totals 14 residues.

This clone was seen a handful of times. The rearrangement uses TRBV29-1 and TRBJ2-7; 12 bases map to TRBD1. The CDR3 is made up of 14 amino acids. The V and J ends lost 3 bases and 6 bases, in that order; junction bases with no gene match: 6. Germline-derived CDR1 and CDR2 are SQVTM and ANQGSEA. The CDR3 DNA is TGCAGCGTTGAGCAGGGGACAGGGGGCGGCGAGCAGTACTTC. Amino acid sequence: CSVEQGTGGGEQYF.

The chain has TRBV6-1 and TRBJ1-4; D is perhaps TRBD1 (5 bases). This CDR3 spans 14 amino acids. Per germline, CDR1 MNHNS and CDR2 SASEGT. V lost 3 bases to trimming and J lost 3 bases, with 8 bases between them. CDR3 region: CASSDRAPNEKLFF. The CDR3 region has the DNA TGTGCCAGCAGTGACAGGGCCCCTAATGAAAAACTGTTTTTT.

J is TRBJ2-2 and V is TRBV4-1; 7 nucleotides align to TRBD2. The CDR3 extends over 17 amino acids. CDR1 and CDR2 from the germline V gene are MGHRA and YSYEKL. V dropped 4 bases and J dropped 1; count of bases not matched to a gene: 9. The DNA of the CDR3 is TGCGCCAGCAGCCCCGAAGGCCAGCGGGAGAACACCGGGGAGCTGTTTTTT. It yields the protein CASSPEGQRENTGELFF.

This rearrangement joins TRBV5-6 to TRBJ2-1; D is unclear. The germline V gene has CDR1 SGHDT and CDR2 YYEEEE. The length of the CDR3 is 12 residues. Deletions cut 2 bases from V and 7 bases from J, with 7 bases between. The CDR3 sequence is CASSFGPNEQFF. The CDR3 DNA follows: TGTGCCAGCAGCTTCGGTCCAAATGAGCAGTTCTTC. Complete variable domain (other parts from reference TRBV5-6 and TRBJ2-1): DAGVTQSPTHLIKTRGQQVTLRCSPKSGHDTVSWYQQALGQGPQFIFQYYEEEERQRGNFPDRFSGHQFPNYSSELNVNALLLGDSALYLCASSFGPNEQFFGPGTRLTVL.

The chain joins TRBV9 to TRBJ2-3; 7 nucleotides line up with TRBD1. CDR3 length: 15 amino acids. J lost 2 bases, V lost 3 bases, and 6 bases had no gene match. Looked up from germline, CDR1 is SGDLS and CDR2 is YYNGEE. This chain's CDR3 is CASSARQGHTDTQYF. In DNA form, the CDR3 reads TGTGCCAGCAGCGCCCGACAGGGCCACACAGATACGCAGTATTTT.

The chain uses TRBV18 and TRBJ2-5; 15 bases match TRBD2. The CDR3 runs 17 residues. Germline V gene lookup returns CDR1 KGHSH and CDR2 LQKENI. With V trimmed by 2 bases and J by 5 bases, 6 bases remained unmatched. The CDR3 reads CASSPEGLAGGRETQYF. Written as DNA, the CDR3 is TGTGCCAGCTCACCAGAGGGACTAGCGGGGGGTCGGGAGACCCAGTACTTC.

The chain recombines TRBV7-3 with TRBJ2-3; 9 bases line up with TRBD2. J gave up 2 bases and V 6 bases, and 6 bases lay outside the gene matches. CDR3 length: 15 amino acids. In germline, CDR1 is SGHTA, CDR2 FQGTGA. CDR3 sequence (DNA): TGTGCCAGCAGGTCGCCGGGACTAGCCACAGATACGCAGTATTTT. It yields the protein CASRSPGLATDTQYF.

Only a few counts were recorded for this clone. V and J are TRBV7-8 and TRBJ2-5; a weak D match, TRBD1 (6 bases). CDR1 and CDR2 from the germline V gene are SGHVS and FQNEAQ. V lost 6 bases and J 6 bases, leaving 14 bases between the germline ends. This CDR3 has 13 residues. The CDR3 nucleotides read TGTGCCAGCAGTCTCACAGGGATAAAGACCCAGTACTTC. It encodes CASSLTGIKTQYF.